This T cell receptor (beta chain) was profiled in a study of blood T cell repertoires in COVID-19. Study-level background: Spain, Italy and the United States supplied samples that represented acute and convalescent COVID-19. The analysed material was cDNA or gDNA that came from T cells, B-cell-depleted T cells, or PBMCs.

Repertoires were generated with immunoSEQ multiplex PCR, while TCRdb's copy carries only in-frame clones and drops some. The table lists about 230,000 clones, 80% to 90% of them singletons, with 1.4% in the top ten. The source of this sequence is a woman in her forties who had recovered from COVID-19. Sequencing was carried out using peripheral blood.

The CDR3 sequence: CASSMSGVSGANVLTF. CDR3 in DNA: TGTGCCAGTAGTATGTCCGGGGTCTCTGGGGCCAACGTCCTGACTTTC. The chain links TRBV19 to TRBJ2-6, with D possibly matching TRBD2 (5 bases). Trimming stripped 3 bases from V and 0 bases from J, with 9 bases between. CDR3 length: 16 amino acids. The germline V gene has CDR1 LNHDA and CDR2 SQIVND (reference sequence).